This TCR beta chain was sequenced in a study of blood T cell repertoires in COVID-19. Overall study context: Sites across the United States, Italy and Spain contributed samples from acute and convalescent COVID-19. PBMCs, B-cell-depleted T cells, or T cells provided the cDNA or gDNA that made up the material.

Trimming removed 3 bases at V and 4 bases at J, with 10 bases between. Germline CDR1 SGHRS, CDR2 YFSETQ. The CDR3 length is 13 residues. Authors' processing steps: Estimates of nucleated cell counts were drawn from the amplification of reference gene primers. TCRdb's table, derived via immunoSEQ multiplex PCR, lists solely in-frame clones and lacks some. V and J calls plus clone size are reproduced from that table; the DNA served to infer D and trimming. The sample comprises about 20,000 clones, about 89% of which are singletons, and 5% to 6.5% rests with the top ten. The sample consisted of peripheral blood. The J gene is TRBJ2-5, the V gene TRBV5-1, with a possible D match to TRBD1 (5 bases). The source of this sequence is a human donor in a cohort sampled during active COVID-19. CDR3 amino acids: CASSSQGLETQYF. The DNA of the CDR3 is TGCGCCAGCAGCTCTCAGGGTTTAGAGACCCAGTACTTC.